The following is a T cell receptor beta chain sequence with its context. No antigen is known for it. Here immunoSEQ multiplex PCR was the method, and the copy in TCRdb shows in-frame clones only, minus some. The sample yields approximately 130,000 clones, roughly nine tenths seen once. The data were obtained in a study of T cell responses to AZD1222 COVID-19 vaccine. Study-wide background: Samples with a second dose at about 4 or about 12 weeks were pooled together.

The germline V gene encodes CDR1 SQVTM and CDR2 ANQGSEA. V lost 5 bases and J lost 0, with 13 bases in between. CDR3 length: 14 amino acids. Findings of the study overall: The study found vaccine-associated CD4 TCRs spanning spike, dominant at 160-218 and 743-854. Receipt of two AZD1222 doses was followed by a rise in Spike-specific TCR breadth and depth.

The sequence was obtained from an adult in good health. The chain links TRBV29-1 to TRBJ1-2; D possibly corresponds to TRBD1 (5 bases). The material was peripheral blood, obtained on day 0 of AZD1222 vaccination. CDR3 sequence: CSVTRDRANYGYTF. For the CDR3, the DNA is TGCAGCGTTACCCGCGACAGAGCTAACTATGGCTACACCTTC.